The 21 T cell receptor beta chains reported below all come from one sample, sequenced in a study of T-cell reconstitution after alpha-beta-depleted transplantation in children. Unique molecular identifiers were incorporated when the TCRbeta library was constructed. TCRdb redid the calling of the PCR reads with MiXCR, one entry per CDR3 protein. The table includes under 450,000 distinct CDR3 sequences, about an eighth detected once. The sequenced sample was PBMCs, obtained from the stem cell graft. These receptors all stem from a human donor who donated a stem cell graft to a child with Fanconi anemia.

This chain links TRBV15 with TRBJ1-2, with 8 bases fitting TRBD1. Germline CDR1 and CDR2: LNHNV and YYDKDF (reference sequence). The CDR3 has 14 residues. V was pared by 3 bases and J by 3 bases, with 3 bases of the junction left unmatched. CDR3 amino acids: CATSSTGGHYGYTF. The CDR3, as DNA: TGTGCCACCAGCAGCACAGGGGGGCACTATGGCTACACCTTC.

This clonotype appeared a few times. The V call is TRBV7-6, the J call TRBJ2-3; D unresolved. CDR1 is SGHVS and CDR2 is FNYEAQ in the germline V gene. Between the trimmed V and J ends, which lost 6 bases and 4 bases, there was a span of 14 bases. The CDR3 loop spans 14 amino acids. As DNA, the CDR3 is TGTGCCAGCAGTTCTTTAGCATTTGCAGATACGCAGTATTTT. It is translated as CASSSLAFADTQYF.

The chain employs TRBV4-3 and TRBJ2-2; D may be TRBD1 (5 bases). Trimming removed 1 base from V and 0 bases from J, with 12 bases in between. The CDR3 sequence is 17 residues long. Germline CDR1 is LGHNA and CDR2 is YSLEER. CDR3: CASSQAQQVANTGELFF. Written as DNA, the CDR3 is TGCGCCAGCAGCCAAGCTCAACAGGTAGCGAACACCGGGGAGCTGTTTTTT.

This clonotype was observed at least ten times. The rearrangement joins TRBV25-1 to TRBJ1-1; perhaps TRBD1 as D (5 bases). The CDR3 extends over 13 amino acids. V was cut by 7 bases and J by 1 base, with 10 bases left in between. Germline V gene data show CDR1 as MGHDK and CDR2 as SYGVNS. The CDR3 coding sequence is TGTGCCAGCATGGTGGGACCGAACACTGAAGCTTTCTTT. Amino acid sequence: CASMVGPNTEAFF.

J is TRBJ1-2 and V is TRBV29-1, with 8 nucleotides matching TRBD1. The CDR3 runs 11 residues. Germline lookup yields CDR1 SQVTM and CDR2 ANQGSEA. The ends lost 6 bases at V and 9 bases at J; junction bases unmatched: 6. This chain's CDR3 is CSVSGGWSYTF. For the CDR3, the DNA is TGCAGCGTCTCAGGGGGCTGGAGCTACACCTTC. The whole variable domain, filled in from reference TRBV29-1 and TRBJ1-2, reads SAVISQKPSRDICQRGTSLTIQCQVDSQVTMMFWYRQQPGQSLTLIATANQGSEATYESGFVIDKFPISRPNLTFSTLTVSNMSPEDSSIYLCSVSGGWSYTFGSGTRLTVV.

V is TRBV7-8 and J is TRBJ2-1, with 10 bases matching TRBD1. Germline V gene sequence: CDR1 SGHVS, CDR2 FQNEAQ. This CDR3 region has 15 residues. Losses at the gene ends were 5 bases for V and 8 bases for J; bases not matched to a gene: 9. The CDR3 loop is CASSPPGQGFHEQFF. DNA of the CDR3: TGTGCCAGCAGCCCTCCGGGACAGGGGTTTCATGAGCAGTTCTTC.

The chain has TRBV12-3 or TRBV12-4 and TRBJ1-5; unclear D gene. This CDR3 is built from 15 residues. V was cut by 7 bases and J by 5 bases, with 18 bases left in between. CDR3 residues: CASTLIGEGDQPQHF. CDR3 nucleotide sequence: TGTGCCAGCACCCTAATCGGGGAGGGCGATCAGCCCCAGCATTTT.

In this sample, this clonotype turned up a few times. J is TRBJ2-3 and V is TRBV20-1; D unclear. V was clipped by 0 bases and J by 0 bases, with 7 bases between them. The length of the CDR3 is 14 residues. CDR1 DFQATT and CDR2 SNEGSKA come from the germline V gene (reference sequence). The CDR3 loop is CSARDIYSTDTQYF. The CDR3 DNA follows: TGCAGTGCTAGAGACATTTATAGCACAGATACGCAGTATTTT.

The CDR3 region is CASSSDRGLGTQYF. CDR3 DNA sequence: TGTGCCAGCAGTTCCGACAGGGGGCTGGGGACCCAGTACTTC. The rearrangement joins TRBV6-5 to TRBJ2-5, with 10 bases matching TRBD1. Per germline, CDR1 MNHEY and CDR2 SVGAGI. Germline trimming cut 4 bases from V and 7 bases from J; bases unmatched to any gene: 6. CDR3 size: 14 residues.

The genes are TRBV6-1 and TRBJ2-5; D gene unclear. Trimming cost V 6 bases and J 5 bases, with 16 bases left between them. The CDR3 has 14 amino acids. From germline, CDR1 is MNHNS and CDR2 SASEGT. The DNA for the CDR3 is TGTGCCAGCAGCCCCGGACGACTCAGGGAGACCCAGTACTTC. The encoded protein is CASSPGRLRETQYF.

V usage is TRBV5-1 and J usage is TRBJ2-7; D is unresolved. V dropped 2 bases and J dropped 0 bases, with 6 bases sitting between them. The CDR3 consists of 13 residues. Germline loops: CDR1 SGHRS, CDR2 YFSETQ. The CDR3 sequence: CASSFDISYEQYV. Written as DNA, the CDR3 is TGCGCCAGCAGCTTCGACATCTCCTACGAGCAGTACGTC.

This clonotype was recorded at least ten times. V and J are TRBV5-1 and TRBJ2-1; D not resolved. CDR1 is SGHRS and CDR2 is YFSETQ in the germline V gene. The CDR3 is made up of 14 amino acids. V lost 0 bases to trimming and J lost 0 bases, with 4 bases between them. The CDR3 spells CASSLVSSYNEQFF. The DNA of the CDR3 is TGCGCCAGCAGCTTGGTTAGCTCCTACAATGAGCAGTTCTTC. The full variable domain, in which reference TRBV5-1 and TRBJ2-1 provide the parts outside the CDR3, is KAGVTQTPRYLIKTRGQQVTLSCSPISGHRSVSWYQQTPGQGLQFLFEYFSETQRNKGNFPGRFSGRQFSNSRSEMNVSTLELGDSALYLCASSLVSSYNEQFFGPGTRLTVL.

This clonotype was picked up many times. The V and J genes are TRBV7-9 and TRBJ1-1; D unclear. The CDR3 has 15 residues. V was shortened by 3 bases and J by 1 base, with 12 bases between the two germline ends. CDR1 is SEHNR, CDR2 FQNEAQ, per germline (reference sequence). CDR3 in amino acids: CASSFLGVGNTEAFF. As DNA, the CDR3 is TGTGCCAGCAGCTTTCTTGGAGTTGGGAACACTGAAGCTTTCTTT.

The chain couples TRBV12-3 or TRBV12-4 to TRBJ2-1; D may be TRBD1 (6 bases). The CDR3 has 12 amino acids. Trimming stripped 7 bases from V and 7 bases from J, with 11 bases between. CDR3: CASNLGQNEQFF. The CDR3 DNA follows: TGTGCCAGCAACCTCGGACAGAATGAGCAGTTCTTC.

The genes are TRBV13 and TRBJ2-1; D perhaps matches TRBD2 (5 bases). Trimming took 2 bases from V and 10 from J, leaving 15 bases between them. Per the germline V gene, CDR1 is PRHDT and CDR2 is FYEKMQ (reference sequence). The CDR3 has 14 amino acids. The CDR3, as DNA: TGTGCCAGCAGCTTATGGTCCGGGGTTGACGAGCAGTTCTTC. Encoded protein: CASSLWSGVDEQFF.

This clonotype was counted only a few times. The rearrangement uses TRBV24-1 and TRBJ2-2; 9 positions agree with TRBD1. J was trimmed by 3 bases and V by 3 bases; bases with no gene match: 4. Looked up from germline, CDR1 is KGHDR and CDR2 is SFDVKD. The CDR3 runs to 16 residues. In DNA form, the CDR3 reads TGTGCCACCAGTGATCCAGGGGACAGGGACACCGGGGAGCTGTTTTTT. As protein: CATSDPGDRDTGELFF.

This clonotype was seen repeatedly, ten times or more. J is TRBJ1-1 and V is TRBV5-8, with a possible D match to TRBD1 (6 bases). CDR3 length: 14 residues. Germline V gene sequence: CDR1 SGHTS, CDR2 YDEGEE. The ends were cut back, 4 bases at V and 1 base at J, with 11 bases in the middle. CDR3 loop: CASSPRGQNTEAFF. The CDR3 region has the DNA TGTGCCAGCAGCCCGCGGGGGCAGAACACTGAAGCTTTCTTT.

The chain combines TRBV7-8 with TRBJ1-2; D gene ambiguous. CDR1 and CDR2 (germline): SGHVS, FQNEAQ. CDR3 length: 14 residues. Trimming cost V 1 base and J 2 bases, with 8 bases left between them. This chain's CDR3 is CASSLDHTNYGYTF. In DNA, the CDR3 is TGTGCCAGCAGCTTAGACCACACCAACTATGGCTACACCTTC.

This clonotype was detected many times. The chain employs TRBV27 and TRBJ1-1; 7 bases match TRBD1. The CDR3 runs to 13 residues. Unmatched junction bases numbered 7, after V lost 1 base and J lost 11 bases. CDR1 MNHEY and CDR2 SMNVEV come from the germline V gene (reference sequence). The CDR3 region is CASSLLDGTEAFF. The CDR3 nucleotides are TGTGCCAGCAGTTTATTAGACGGGACAGAGGCTTTCTTT.

This clonotype has a handful of counts. This rearrangement joins TRBV3-1 to TRBJ1-6; D gene uncertain. The CDR3 consists of 13 residues. Trimming took 0 bases from V and 9 from J, leaving 6 bases between them. CDR1 LGHDT and CDR2 YNNKEL come from the germline V gene (reference sequence). The CDR3 spells CASSQDLGSPLHF. DNA of the CDR3: TGTGCCAGCAGCCAAGATCTGGGTTCACCCCTCCACTTT.

This clonotype was counted between two and nine times. This chain connects TRBV29-1 to TRBJ2-5, with unresolved D. The CDR3 spans 11 residues. The V end lost 5 bases, the J end lost 5 bases, and 9 bases lay between the germline ends. The germline CDR1 and CDR2 sequences are SQVTM and ANQGSEA. The CDR3 DNA reads TGCAGCGTTAACCTCGCGGAGACCCAGTACTTC. Its protein is CSVNLAETQYF. The full variable domain, its missing parts supplied by reference TRBV29-1 and TRBJ2-5, is SAVISQKPSRDICQRGTSLTIQCQVDSQVTMMFWYRQQPGQSLTLIATANQGSEATYESGFVIDKFPISRPNLTFSTLTVSNMSPEDSSIYLCSVNLAETQYFGPGTRLLVL.